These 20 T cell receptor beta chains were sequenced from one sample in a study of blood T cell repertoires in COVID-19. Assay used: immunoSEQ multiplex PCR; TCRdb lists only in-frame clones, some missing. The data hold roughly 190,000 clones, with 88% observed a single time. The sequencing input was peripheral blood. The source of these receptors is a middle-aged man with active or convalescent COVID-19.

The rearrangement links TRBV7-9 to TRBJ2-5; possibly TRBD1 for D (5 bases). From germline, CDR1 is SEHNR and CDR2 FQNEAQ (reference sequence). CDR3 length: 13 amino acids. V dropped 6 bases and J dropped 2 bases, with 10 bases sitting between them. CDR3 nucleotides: TGTGCCAGCAGTTATCAGGGACAAGAGACCCAGTACTTC. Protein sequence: CASSYQGQETQYF.

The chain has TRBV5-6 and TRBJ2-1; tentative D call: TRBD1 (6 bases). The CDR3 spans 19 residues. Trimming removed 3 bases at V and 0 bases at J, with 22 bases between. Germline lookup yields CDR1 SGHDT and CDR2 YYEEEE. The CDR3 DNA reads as TGTGCCAGCAGCTCGCATAGGGGGTTAGGGGGAAGCTCCTACAATGAGCAGTTCTTC. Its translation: CASSSHRGLGGSSYNEQFF.

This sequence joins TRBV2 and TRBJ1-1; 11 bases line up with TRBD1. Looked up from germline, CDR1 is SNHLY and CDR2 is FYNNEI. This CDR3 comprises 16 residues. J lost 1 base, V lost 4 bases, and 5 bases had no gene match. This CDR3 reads CASSGGQGATNTEAFF. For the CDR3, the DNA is TGTGCCAGCAGTGGAGGACAGGGGGCAACGAACACTGAAGCTTTCTTT.

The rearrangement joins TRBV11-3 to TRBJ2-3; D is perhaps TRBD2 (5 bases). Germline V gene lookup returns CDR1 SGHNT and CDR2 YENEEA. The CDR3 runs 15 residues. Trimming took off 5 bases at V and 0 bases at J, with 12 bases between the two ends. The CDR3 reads CASSPGVWSTDTQYF. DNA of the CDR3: TGTGCCAGCAGCCCCGGGGTGTGGAGCACAGATACGCAGTATTTT.

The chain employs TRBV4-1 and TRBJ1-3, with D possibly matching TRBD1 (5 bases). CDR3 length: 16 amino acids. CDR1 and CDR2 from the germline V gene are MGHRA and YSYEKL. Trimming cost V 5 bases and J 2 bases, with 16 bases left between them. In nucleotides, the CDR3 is TGCGCCAGCAGCGCAAGACAGTTCGAAACTGGAAACACCATATATTTT. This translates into CASSARQFETGNTIYF.

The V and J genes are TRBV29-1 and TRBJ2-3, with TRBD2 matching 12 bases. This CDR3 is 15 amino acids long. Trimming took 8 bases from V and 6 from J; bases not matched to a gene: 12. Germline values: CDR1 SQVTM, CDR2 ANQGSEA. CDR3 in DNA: TGCAGCTCGACGGTACTAGCGGGGGGAGCGGATACGCAGTATTTT. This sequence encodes CSSTVLAGGADTQYF.

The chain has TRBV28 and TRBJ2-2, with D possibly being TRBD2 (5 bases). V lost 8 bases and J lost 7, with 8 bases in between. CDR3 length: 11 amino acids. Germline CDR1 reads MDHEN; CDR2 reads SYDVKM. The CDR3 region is CASPGNGELFF. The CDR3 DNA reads TGTGCCAGCCCGGGGAACGGGGAGCTGTTTTTT.

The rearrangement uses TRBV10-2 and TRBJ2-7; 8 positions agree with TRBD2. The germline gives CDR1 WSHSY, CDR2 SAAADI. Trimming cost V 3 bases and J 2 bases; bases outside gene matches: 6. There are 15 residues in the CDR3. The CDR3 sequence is CASSDLLAGPYEQYF. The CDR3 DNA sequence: TGCGCCAGCAGTGATCTCCTAGCGGGTCCCTACGAGCAGTACTTC.

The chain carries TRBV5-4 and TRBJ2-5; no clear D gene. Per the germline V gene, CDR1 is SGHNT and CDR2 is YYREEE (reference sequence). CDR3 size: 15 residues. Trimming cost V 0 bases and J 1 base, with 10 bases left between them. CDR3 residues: CASSLGPNPQETQYF. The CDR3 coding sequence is TGTGCCAGCAGCTTGGGGCCCAATCCCCAAGAGACCCAGTACTTC.

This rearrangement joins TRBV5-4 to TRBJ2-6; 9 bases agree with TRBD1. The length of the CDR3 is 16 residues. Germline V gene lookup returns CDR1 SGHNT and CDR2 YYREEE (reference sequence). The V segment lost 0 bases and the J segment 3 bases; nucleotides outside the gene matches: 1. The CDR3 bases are TGTGCCAGCAGCTTGGGGACAGGGGTTGGGGCCAACGTCCTGACTTTC. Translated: CASSLGTGVGANVLTF. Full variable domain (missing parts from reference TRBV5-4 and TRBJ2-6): ETGVTQSPTHLIKTRGQQVTLRCSSQSGHNTVSWYQQALGQGPQFIFQYYREEENGRGNFPPRFSGLQFPNYSSELNVNALELDDSALYLCASSLGTGVGANVLTFGAGSRLTVL.

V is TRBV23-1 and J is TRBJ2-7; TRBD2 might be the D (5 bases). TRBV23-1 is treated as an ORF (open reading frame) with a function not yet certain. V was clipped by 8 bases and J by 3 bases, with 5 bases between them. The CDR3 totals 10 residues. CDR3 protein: CASGSYEQYF. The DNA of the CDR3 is TGCGCCAGCGGGAGCTACGAGCAGTACTTC.

The CDR3 coding sequence is TGTGCCAGCAGTTTATCTCACCTACCGGGGGGCTACACCTTC. This sequence encodes CASSLSHLPGGYTF. This chain connects TRBV27 to TRBJ1-2; unclear D gene. This CDR3 contains 14 residues. Germline values: CDR1 MNHEY, CDR2 SMNVEV (reference sequence). V lost 0 bases and J lost 8, with 13 bases in between.

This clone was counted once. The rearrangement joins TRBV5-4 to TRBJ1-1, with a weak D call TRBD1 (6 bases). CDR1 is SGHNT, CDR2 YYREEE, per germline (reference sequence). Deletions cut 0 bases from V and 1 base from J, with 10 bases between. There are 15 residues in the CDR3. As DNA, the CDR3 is TGTGCCAGCAGCTTGGGACCCAGGGGGAACACTGAAGCTTTCTTT. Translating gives CASSLGPRGNTEAFF.

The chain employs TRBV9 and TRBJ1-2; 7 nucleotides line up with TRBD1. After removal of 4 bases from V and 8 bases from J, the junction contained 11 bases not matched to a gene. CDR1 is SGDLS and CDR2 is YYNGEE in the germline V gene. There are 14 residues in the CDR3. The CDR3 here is CASSLRQGSLGYTF. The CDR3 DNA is TGTGCCAGCAGCCTACGACAGGGATCACTCGGCTACACCTTC.

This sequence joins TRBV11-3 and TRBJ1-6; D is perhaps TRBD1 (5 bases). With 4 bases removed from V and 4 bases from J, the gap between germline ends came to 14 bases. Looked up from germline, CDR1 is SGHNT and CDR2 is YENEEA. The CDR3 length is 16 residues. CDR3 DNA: TGTGCCAGCAGCTCGGAGAGTCGACAGTATAATTCACCCCTCCACTTT. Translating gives CASSSESRQYNSPLHF.

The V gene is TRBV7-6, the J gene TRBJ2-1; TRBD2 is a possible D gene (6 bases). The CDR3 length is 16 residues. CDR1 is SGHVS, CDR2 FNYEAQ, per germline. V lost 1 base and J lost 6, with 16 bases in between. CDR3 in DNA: TGTGCCAGCAGCTTAGGTGGTGGAGGGGCTTCCAATGAGCAGTTCTTC. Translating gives CASSLGGGGASNEQFF.

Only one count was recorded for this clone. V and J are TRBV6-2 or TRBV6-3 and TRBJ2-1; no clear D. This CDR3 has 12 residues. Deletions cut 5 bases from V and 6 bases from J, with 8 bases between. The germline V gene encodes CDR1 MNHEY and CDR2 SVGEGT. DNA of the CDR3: TGTGCCAGCAGTCCACTCCCCAATGAGCAGTTCTTC. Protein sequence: CASSPLPNEQFF.

The CDR3 sequence: CASLKRGDSGSDTQYF. The CDR3, as DNA: TGTGCCAGCTTAAAGCGAGGGGACTCCGGTTCAGATACGCAGTATTTT. The chain uses TRBV19 and TRBJ2-3; the D gene is possibly TRBD2 (6 bases). CDR1 is LNHDA, CDR2 SQIVND, per germline (reference sequence). Trimming shortened V by 9 bases and J by 4 bases, and 23 bases separated the two germline ends. CDR3 size: 16 residues. Using reference TRBV19 and TRBJ2-3 for the parts outside the CDR3, the full variable domain is DGGITQSPKYLFRKEGQNVTLSCEQNLNHDAMYWYRQDPGQGLRLIYYSQIVNDFQKGDIAEGYSVSREKKESFPLTVTSAQKNPTAFYLCASLKRGDSGSDTQYFGPGTRLTVL.

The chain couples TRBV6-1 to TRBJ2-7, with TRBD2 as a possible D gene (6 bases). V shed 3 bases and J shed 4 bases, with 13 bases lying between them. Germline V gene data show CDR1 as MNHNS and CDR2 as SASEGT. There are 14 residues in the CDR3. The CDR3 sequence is CASSDRDGTYEQYF. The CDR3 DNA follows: TGTGCCAGCAGTGACCGGGACGGGACTTACGAGCAGTACTTC.

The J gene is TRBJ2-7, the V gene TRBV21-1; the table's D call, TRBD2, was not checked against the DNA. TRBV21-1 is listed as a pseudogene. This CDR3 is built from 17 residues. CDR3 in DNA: TGTGCCAGCAGCCCCGGGCTGGAGCGGGAGGCCTGGCTCGAGCAGTACTTC. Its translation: CASSPGLEREAWLEQYF.